This TCR beta chain is from a study of metastatic and nonmetastatic thyroid tumors. Study background: The study looked at repertoires side by side in blood and in tumor or nodule tissue from malignant and benign thyroid patients. The study's findings and limits: Reportedly, malignant thyroid tumors had significantly higher TCR beta diversity than benign nodules, in blood and tumor.

Each patient went into thyroid surgery without having received any treatment. To note about this clone: Its antigen is not known.

Original data processing: Construction of a distant-metastasis classifier for papillary thyroid cancer relied on CDR3 differences across clinicopathological groups. MiXCR re-clonotyped the PCR reads for TCRdb. The V and J calls, along with clone size, are taken from TCRdb and not from the paper's own processing. The top ten hold about 10% of the sample, which has about 15,000 clones, about 28% seen once. The germline CDR1 and CDR2 sequences are SGDLS and YYNGEE. V shed 0 bases and J shed 10 bases, with 14 bases lying between them. The CDR3 has 15 amino acids. V and J are TRBV9 and TRBJ1-6; D is ambiguous. Sequencing was carried out using blood. The origin of this receptor is a female donor with papillary thyroid cancer or a benign thyroid nodule (not recorded which). Some clones in this sample may be carry-over from other donors' samples. The CDR3, as DNA: TGTGCCAGCAGCGTAGGTGGGGTCGACGGATCACCCCTCCACTTT. It yields the protein CASSVGGVDGSPLHF.